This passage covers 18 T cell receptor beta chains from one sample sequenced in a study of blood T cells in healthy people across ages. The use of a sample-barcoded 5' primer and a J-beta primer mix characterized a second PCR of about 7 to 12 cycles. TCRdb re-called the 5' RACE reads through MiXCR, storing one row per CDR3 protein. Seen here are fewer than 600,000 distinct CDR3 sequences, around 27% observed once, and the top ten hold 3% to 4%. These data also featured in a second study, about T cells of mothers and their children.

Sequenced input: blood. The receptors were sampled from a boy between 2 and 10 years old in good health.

The chain's CDR3 is CSASTSYPSYEQYF. CDR3 nucleotide sequence: TGCAGTGCTAGCACCAGCTACCCTTCCTACGAGCAGTACTTC. The chain has TRBV20-1 and TRBJ2-7; D not certain. The germline V gene encodes CDR1 DFQATT and CDR2 SNEGSKA (reference sequence). The V and J ends lost 3 bases and 1 base respectively, with 13 bases between them. This CDR3 is 14 amino acids long.

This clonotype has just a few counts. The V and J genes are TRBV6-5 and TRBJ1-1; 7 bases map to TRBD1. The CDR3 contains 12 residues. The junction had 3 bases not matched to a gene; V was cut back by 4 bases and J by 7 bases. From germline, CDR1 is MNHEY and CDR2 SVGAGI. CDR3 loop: CASSFQGGEAFF. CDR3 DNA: TGTGCCAGCAGTTTTCAGGGGGGTGAAGCTTTCTTT.

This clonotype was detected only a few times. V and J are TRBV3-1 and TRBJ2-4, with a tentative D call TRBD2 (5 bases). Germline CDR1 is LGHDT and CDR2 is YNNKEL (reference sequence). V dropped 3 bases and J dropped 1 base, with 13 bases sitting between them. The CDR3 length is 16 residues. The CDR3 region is CASSQGRARAKNIQYF. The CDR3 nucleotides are TGTGCCAGCAGCCAGGGGAGAGCACGTGCCAAAAACATTCAGTACTTC.

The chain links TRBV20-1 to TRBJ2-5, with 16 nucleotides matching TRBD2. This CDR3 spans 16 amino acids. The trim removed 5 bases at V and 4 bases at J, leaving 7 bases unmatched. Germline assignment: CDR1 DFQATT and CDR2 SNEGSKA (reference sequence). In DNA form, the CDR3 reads TGCAGTGCTTTACCGGGACTAGCGGGGGGGCCAGAGACCCAGTACTTC. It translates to CSALPGLAGGPETQYF.

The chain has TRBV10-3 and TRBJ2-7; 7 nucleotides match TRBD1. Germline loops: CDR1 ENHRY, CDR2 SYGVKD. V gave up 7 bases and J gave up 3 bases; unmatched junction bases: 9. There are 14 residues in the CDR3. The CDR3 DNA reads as TGTGCCATCACCTCCGACAGGGTTCACTACGAGCAGTACTTC. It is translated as CAITSDRVHYEQYF.

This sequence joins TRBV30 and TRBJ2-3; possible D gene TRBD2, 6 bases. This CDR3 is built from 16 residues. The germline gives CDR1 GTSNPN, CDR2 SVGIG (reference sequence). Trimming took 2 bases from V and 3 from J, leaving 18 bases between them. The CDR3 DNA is TGTGCCTGGAGTTGGGCGCGGGGAGGAAGGACAGATACGCAGTATTTT. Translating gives CAWSWARGGRTDTQYF.

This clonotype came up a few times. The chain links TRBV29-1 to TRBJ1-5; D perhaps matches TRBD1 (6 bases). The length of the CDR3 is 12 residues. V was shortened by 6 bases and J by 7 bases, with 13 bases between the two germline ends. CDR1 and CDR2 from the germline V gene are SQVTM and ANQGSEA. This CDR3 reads CSVITGSQPQHF. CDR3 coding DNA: TGCAGCGTGATAACAGGGTCCCAGCCCCAGCATTTT.

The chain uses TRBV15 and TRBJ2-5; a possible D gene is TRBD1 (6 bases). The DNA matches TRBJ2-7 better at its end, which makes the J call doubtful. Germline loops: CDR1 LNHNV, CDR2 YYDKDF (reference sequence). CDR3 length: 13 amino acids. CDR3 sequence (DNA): TGTGCCACCAGCCCCACAGGGCCCTACGAGCAGTACTTC. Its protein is CATSPTGPYEQYF.

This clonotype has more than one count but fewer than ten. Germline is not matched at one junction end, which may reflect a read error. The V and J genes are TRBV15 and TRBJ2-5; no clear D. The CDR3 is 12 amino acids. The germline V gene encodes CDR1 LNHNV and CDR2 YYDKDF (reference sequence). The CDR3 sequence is CATGRVRETQYF. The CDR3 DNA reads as TGTGCCACCGGCAGAGTCAGAGAGACCCAGTACTTC.

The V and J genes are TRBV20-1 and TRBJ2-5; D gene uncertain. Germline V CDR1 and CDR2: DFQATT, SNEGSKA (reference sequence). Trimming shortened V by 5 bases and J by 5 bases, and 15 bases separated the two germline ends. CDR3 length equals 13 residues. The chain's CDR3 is CSAPGPVGETQYF. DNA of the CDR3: TGCAGTGCTCCTGGACCTGTAGGGGAGACCCAGTACTTC.

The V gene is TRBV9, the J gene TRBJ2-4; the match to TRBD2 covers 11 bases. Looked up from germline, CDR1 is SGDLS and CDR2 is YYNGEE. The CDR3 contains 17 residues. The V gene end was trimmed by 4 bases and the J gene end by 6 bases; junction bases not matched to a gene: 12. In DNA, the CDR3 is TGTGCCAGCAGCCCTTCTCGACTAGCGGGGAAGGGAAACATTCAGTACTTC. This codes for CASSPSRLAGKGNIQYF.

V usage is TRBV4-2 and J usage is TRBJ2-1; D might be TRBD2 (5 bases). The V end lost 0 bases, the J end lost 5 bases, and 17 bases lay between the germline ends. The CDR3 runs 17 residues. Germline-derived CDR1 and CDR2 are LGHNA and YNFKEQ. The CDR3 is CASSQDPLWGAHNEQFF. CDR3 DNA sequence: TGTGCCAGCAGCCAAGATCCCCTCTGGGGAGCCCACAATGAGCAGTTCTTC.

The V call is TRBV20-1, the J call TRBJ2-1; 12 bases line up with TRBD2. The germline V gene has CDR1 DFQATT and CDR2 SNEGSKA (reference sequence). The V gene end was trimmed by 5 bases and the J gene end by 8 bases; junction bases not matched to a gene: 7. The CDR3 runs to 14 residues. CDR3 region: CSAPTSGSPDEQFF. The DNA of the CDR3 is TGCAGTGCTCCGACTAGCGGGAGTCCAGATGAGCAGTTCTTC.

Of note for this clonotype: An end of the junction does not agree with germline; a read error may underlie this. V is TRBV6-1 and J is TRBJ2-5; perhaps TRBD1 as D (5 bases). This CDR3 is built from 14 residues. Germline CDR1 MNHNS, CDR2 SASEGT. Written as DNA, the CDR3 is TGTGCCAGCGGTGAAGGTGGGGCTCAAGAGACCCAGTACTTC. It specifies CASGEGGAQETQYF.

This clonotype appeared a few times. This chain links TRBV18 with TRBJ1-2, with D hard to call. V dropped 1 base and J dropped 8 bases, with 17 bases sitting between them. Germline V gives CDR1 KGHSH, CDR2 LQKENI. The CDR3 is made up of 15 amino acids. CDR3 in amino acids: CASSPRVTTFWGYTF. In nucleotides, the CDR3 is TGTGCCAGCTCACCACGTGTGACAACCTTCTGGGGCTACACCTTC.

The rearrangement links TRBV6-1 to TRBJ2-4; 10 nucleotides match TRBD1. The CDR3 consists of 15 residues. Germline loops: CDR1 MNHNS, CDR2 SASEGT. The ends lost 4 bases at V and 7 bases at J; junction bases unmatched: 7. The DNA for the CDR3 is TGTGCCAGCAGTGTGGTGACAGGGGGCGCGAACATTCAGTACTTC. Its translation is CASSVVTGGANIQYF.

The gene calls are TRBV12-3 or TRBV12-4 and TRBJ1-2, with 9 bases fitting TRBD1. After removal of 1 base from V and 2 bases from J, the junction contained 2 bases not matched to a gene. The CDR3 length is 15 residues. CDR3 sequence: CASSLGDRGNYGYTF. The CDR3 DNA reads TGTGCCAGCAGTTTAGGTGACAGGGGGAACTATGGCTACACCTTC.

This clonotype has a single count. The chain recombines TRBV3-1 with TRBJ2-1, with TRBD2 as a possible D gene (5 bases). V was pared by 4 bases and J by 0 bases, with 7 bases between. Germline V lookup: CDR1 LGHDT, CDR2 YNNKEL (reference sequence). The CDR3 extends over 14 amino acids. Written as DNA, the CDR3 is TGTGCCAGCAGCCGCCGGGACTCCTACAATGAGCAGTTCTTC. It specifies CASSRRDSYNEQFF.